The 11 T cell receptor beta chains in this list originate from one sample, sequenced in a study of blood T cell repertoires in COVID-19. The method was immunoSEQ multiplex PCR; TCRdb's version includes in-frame clones alone and lacks a portion of them. The profile shows more than 85,000 clones, 80% to 90% of them singletons. Sequencing used PBMCs or T cells enriched from blood (not recorded which). Receptors originate from a woman aged 45-65 years who had recovered from COVID-19.

This clone is a singleton in its sample. The chain is built from TRBV19 and TRBJ1-2; 7 nucleotides agree with TRBD1. The CDR3 extends over 12 amino acids. After removal of 5 bases from V and 7 bases from J, the junction contained 4 bases not matched to a gene. Germline CDR1 is LNHDA and CDR2 is SQIVND (reference sequence). The CDR3 DNA sequence: TGTGCCAGTAGTCTTGACAGGGTTGGCTACACCTTC. As protein: CASSLDRVGYTF.

The gene calls are TRBV18 and TRBJ1-4; D remains ambiguous. In germline, CDR1 is KGHSH, CDR2 LQKENI. V was cut by 2 bases and J by 4 bases, with 14 bases left in between. The CDR3 is 16 amino acids. CDR3 coding DNA: TGTGCCAGCTCACCAGGATCTCGGGGTGGTAATGAAAAACTGTTTTTT. It is translated as CASSPGSRGGNEKLFF.

This sequence joins TRBV28 and TRBJ1-2; TRBD1 matches at 9 bases. The germline V gene has CDR1 MDHEN and CDR2 SYDVKM. The CDR3 is 13 residues long. After removal of 6 bases from V and 8 bases from J, the junction contained 7 bases not matched to a gene. This CDR3 reads CASRGRTGEGYTF. The CDR3 coding sequence is TGTGCCAGCAGGGGCCGGACAGGGGAGGGCTACACCTTC.

The chain is built from TRBV7-2 and TRBJ1-2; TRBD1 matches 7 bases. The germline V gene encodes CDR1 SGHTA and CDR2 FQGNSA. Germline trimming cut 2 bases from V and 1 base from J; bases unmatched to any gene: 4. CDR3 size: 15 residues. The CDR3 here is CASSLLDRNNYGYTF. DNA of the CDR3: TGTGCCAGCAGCTTACTGGACAGGAATAACTATGGCTACACCTTC.

The chain employs TRBV5-1 and TRBJ1-1; D is perhaps TRBD1 (5 bases). With 0 bases removed from V and 4 bases from J, the gap between germline ends came to 10 bases. CDR1 is SGHRS and CDR2 is YFSETQ in the germline V gene. There are 14 residues in the CDR3. The CDR3 bases are TGCGCCAGCAGCTTGGTGTCCCAGGGCACTGAAGCTTTCTTT. This gives the protein CASSLVSQGTEAFF.

This clone has more than one count but fewer than ten. This chain uses TRBV30 with TRBJ2-2; 11 nucleotides agree with TRBD2. V was clipped by 2 bases and J by 4 bases; unmatched bases: 6. The CDR3 has 16 amino acids. The germline gives CDR1 GTSNPN, CDR2 SVGIG (reference sequence). In DNA, the CDR3 is TGTGCCTGGAGTAGTACTAGCGGGAGTTTCACCGGGGAGCTGTTTTTT. Translated, it gives CAWSSTSGSFTGELFF.

The sample holds one count of this clone. V gene TRBV28 combines with J gene TRBJ2-4; possibly TRBD1 for D (6 bases). The germline gives CDR1 MDHEN, CDR2 SYDVKM. V dropped 8 bases and J dropped 4 bases, with 15 bases sitting between them. There are 14 residues in the CDR3. Written as DNA, the CDR3 is TGTGCCAGCGGCCCCGGGACAAAAAAAAACATTCAGTACTTC. It specifies CASGPGTKKNIQYF.

This clone was detected a few times. J is TRBJ1-1 and V is TRBV28; TRBD1 might be the D (6 bases). V was trimmed by 10 bases and J by 0 bases, leaving 12 bases between them. The V gene's germline CDR1 is MDHEN and CDR2 SYDVKM. The CDR3 is 13 residues long. CDR3: CAIRGAVNTEAFF. The CDR3 bases are TGTGCCATCCGGGGGGCCGTGAACACTGAAGCTTTCTTT.

The gene calls are TRBV9 and TRBJ1-2, with D tentatively TRBD1 (5 bases). Germline lookup yields CDR1 SGDLS and CDR2 YYNGEE. The ends were cut back, 0 bases at V and 2 bases at J, with 14 bases in the middle. This CDR3 spans 16 amino acids. The CDR3 reads CASSVGRERGNYGYTF. In nucleotides, the CDR3 is TGTGCCAGCAGCGTAGGGCGCGAAAGGGGCAACTATGGCTACACCTTC.

The CDR3 DNA follows: TGTGCCAGCAGTTACCGGACAGGGGGACCCTCTGGGGCCAACGTCCTGACTTTC. Its protein product is CASSYRTGGPSGANVLTF. The V gene is TRBV6-2 or TRBV6-3, the J gene TRBJ2-6; 10 bases are shared with TRBD1. CDR1 is MNHEY, CDR2 SVGEGT, per germline. The CDR3 loop spans 18 amino acids. Trimming removed 2 bases from V and 0 bases from J; junction bases left unmatched: 4.

The chain has TRBV9 and TRBJ2-1, with TRBD2 matching over 13 bases. CDR1 is SGDLS, CDR2 YYNGEE, per germline. The CDR3 covers 15 residues. The V gene end was trimmed by 3 bases and the J gene end by 8 bases; junction bases not matched to a gene: 5. The CDR3 DNA reads TGTGCCAGCAGCGACGGGACTAGCGGGAACCATGAGCAGTTCTTC. Translated, it gives CASSDGTSGNHEQFF.